This T cell receptor (beta chain) is drawn from a study of shared clonotypes between healthy human individuals. Study-wide background: CD4 naive and memory got three plates each, CD8 naive two, CD8 memory one.

Produced via immunoSEQ multiplex PCR; TCRdb's table is partial and in-frame only. The sample has about 2 million clones; about 95% are singletons. The CDR3 contains 15 residues. CDR1 and CDR2 (germline): MNHEY, SMNVEV (reference sequence). The V and J ends lost 3 bases and 2 bases, in that order; junction bases with no gene match: 5. CD45RO-negative CD8 cells positively selected for CCR7 made up the naive population, which excluded terminally differentiated effector memory CD45RA+ cells. The sequence was obtained from a man younger than 30 in good health. Sequencing was done on a sample of naive CD8+ T cells sorted from blood. This chain joins TRBV27 and TRBJ2-7, with 9 bases identical to TRBD1. CDR3 amino acids: CASSLTGTGTYEQYF. CDR3 bases: TGTGCCAGCAGTTTGACCGGGACAGGGACCTACGAGCAGTACTTC.